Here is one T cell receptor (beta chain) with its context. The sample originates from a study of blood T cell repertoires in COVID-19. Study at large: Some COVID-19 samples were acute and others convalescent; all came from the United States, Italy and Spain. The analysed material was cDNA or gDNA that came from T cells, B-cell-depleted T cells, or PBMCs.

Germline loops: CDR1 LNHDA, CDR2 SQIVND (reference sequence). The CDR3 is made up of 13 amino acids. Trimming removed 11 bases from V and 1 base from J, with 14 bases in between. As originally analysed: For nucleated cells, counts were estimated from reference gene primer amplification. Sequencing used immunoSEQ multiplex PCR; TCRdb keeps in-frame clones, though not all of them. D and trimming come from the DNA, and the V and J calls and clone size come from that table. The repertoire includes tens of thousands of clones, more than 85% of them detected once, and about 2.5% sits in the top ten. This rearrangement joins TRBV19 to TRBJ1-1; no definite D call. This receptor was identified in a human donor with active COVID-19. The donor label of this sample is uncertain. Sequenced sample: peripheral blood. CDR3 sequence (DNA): TGTGCCTGCCGAGGGTTCGGGAACACTGAAGCTTTCTTT. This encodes CACRGFGNTEAFF.